A selection of T cell receptor beta chains follows, all from one sample in a study of blood T cell repertoires in COVID-19. Generated by immunoSEQ multiplex PCR, the TCRdb table keeps only in-frame clones and is missing some. Among approximately 58,000 clones, roughly four fifths were seen once, and the ten largest hold more than 30%. Input material: peripheral blood. These TCRs come from a man aged 55-75 years with COVID-19, enrolled during active disease. Both conserved end residues are part of each CDR3. The order of the fields is clone size, V gene, J gene, D gene, CDR3 length, CDR3 protein, CDR3 DNA. The D gene is left open where the match is weak. Clone size is not always given. Where it is, it says once, few, many or a class for expanded clones.

size: .; V: TRBV11-2; J: TRBJ2-5; D: .; length: 18; CDR3: CASSLRTAPRNSGETQYF; DNA: TGTGCCAGCAGCTTAAGAACAGCCCCTCGAAATAGTGGAGAGACCCAGTACTTC
size: .; V: TRBV11-2; J: TRBJ2-5; D: TRBD1; length: 14; CDR3: CASSLVGQQETQYF; DNA: TGTGCCAGCAGCTTAGTGGGACAGCAAGAGACCCAGTACTTC
size: .; V: TRBV5-1; J: TRBJ1-2; D: .; length: 16; CDR3: CASDADSSGPNYGYTF; DNA: TGCGCCAGCGATGCTGACAGTTCAGGACCAAACTATGGCTACACCTTC
size: once; V: TRBV18; J: TRBJ1-4; D: .; length: 15; CDR3: CASSPPSSTNEKLFF; DNA: TGTGCCAGCTCACCACCTTCGTCAACTAATGAAAAACTGTTTTTT
size: .; V: TRBV23-1; J: TRBJ1-3; D: .; length: 15; CDR3: CASRTDGLSGNTIYF; DNA: TGCGCCAGCAGGACGGACGGACTCTCTGGAAACACCATATATTTT
size: .; V: TRBV5-4; J: TRBJ2-1; D: .; length: 16; CDR3: CASSLGAPGINNEQFF; DNA: TGTGCCAGCAGCTTGGGGGCCCCCGGGATTAACAATGAGCAGTTCTTC
size: .; V: TRBV9; J: TRBJ1-4; D: TRBD1; length: 15; CDR3: CASSVGQGGNEKLFF; DNA: TGTGCCAGCAGCGTAGGACAGGGTGGAAATGAAAAACTGTTTTTT
size: .; V: TRBV7-9; J: TRBJ2-7; D: .; length: 16; CDR3: CASSRASAVSSYEQYF; DNA: TGTGCCAGCAGCAGAGCTTCGGCGGTGAGCTCCTACGAGCAGTACTTC
size: few; V: TRBV5-1; J: TRBJ2-5; D: .; length: 14; CDR3: CASSLGAGQETQYF; DNA: TGCGCCAGCAGCTTGGGGGCGGGGCAAGAGACCCAGTACTTC
size: once; V: TRBV27; J: TRBJ1-6; D: .; length: 15; CDR3: CASSPLQASNSPLHF; DNA: TGTGCCAGCAGTCCCCTACAGGCTTCTAATTCACCCCTCCACTTT
size: .; V: TRBV6-5; J: TRBJ2-2; D: .; length: 15; CDR3: CASSERQGWAGELFF; DNA: TGTGCCAGCTCCGAAAGGCAGGGGTGGGCCGGGGAGCTGTTTTTT
size: .; V: TRBV7-8; J: TRBJ2-3; D: .; length: 13; CDR3: CASSLARADTQYF; DNA: TGTGCCAGCAGCTTAGCGCGGGCCGATACGCAGTATTTT
size: .; V: TRBV25-1; J: TRBJ2-3; D: TRBD2; length: 16; CDR3: CASSDRGGQGTDTQYF; DNA: TGTGCCAGCAGTGACCGGGGGGGCCAAGGCACAGATACGCAGTATTTT
size: .; V: TRBV19; J: TRBJ1-5; D: .; length: 15; CDR3: CASERGAVSNQPQHF; DNA: TGTGCCAGCGAGCGGGGGGCAGTAAGCAATCAGCCCCAGCATTTT
size: .; V: TRBV5-4; J: TRBJ2-1; D: .; length: 11; CDR3: CASSRGNEQFF; DNA: TGTGCCAGCAGCCGCGGGAATGAGCAGTTCTTC
size: .; V: TRBV6-1; J: TRBJ1-3; D: .; length: 17; CDR3: CASSAPVAADSGNTIYF; DNA: TGTGCCAGCAGTGCCCCTGTCGCGGCCGACTCTGGAAACACCATATATTTT
size: .; V: TRBV27; J: TRBJ2-7; D: .; length: 13; CDR3: CASSKDRPYEQYF; DNA: TGTGCCAGCAGCAAGGACAGACCCTACGAGCAGTACTTC
size: .; V: TRBV15; J: TRBJ2-5; D: TRBD2; length: 16; CDR3: CATSGIAGAEEETQYF; DNA: TGTGCCACCAGCGGCATAGCGGGGGCGGAGGAGGAGACCCAGTACTTC
size: .; V: TRBV6-5; J: TRBJ1-6; D: TRBD1; length: 13; CDR3: CAGRTGSDSPLHF; DNA: TGTGCCGGACGGACAGGGTCGGATTCACCCCTCCACTTT
size: .; V: TRBV7-2; J: TRBJ2-5; D: .; length: 14; CDR3: CASSLGQVRETQYF; DNA: TGTGCCAGCAGCTTGGGCCAGGTCCGGGAGACCCAGTACTTC
size: .; V: TRBV7-2; J: TRBJ1-4; D: .; length: 13; CDR3: CASSAGQVEKLFF; DNA: TGTGCCAGCAGCGCAGGGCAGGTTGAAAAACTGTTTTTT
size: .; V: TRBV19; J: TRBJ2-7; D: .; length: 13; CDR3: CASPILRGYEQYF; DNA: TGTGCCAGTCCGATCTTAAGGGGCTACGAGCAGTACTTC
size: .; V: TRBV5-8; J: TRBJ1-6; D: .; length: 16; CDR3: CASSFYRSTVNSPLHF; DNA: TGTGCCAGCAGCTTTTACAGGTCGACTGTAAATTCACCCCTCCACTTT
size: .; V: TRBV6-6; J: TRBJ2-7; D: TRBD1; length: 15; CDR3: CASSPLGQGSNEQYF; DNA: TGTGCCAGCAGTCCCCTGGGACAGGGATCGAACGAGCAGTACTTC
size: .; V: TRBV12-1; J: TRBJ1-6; D: .; length: 15; CDR3: CASSFNRGHNSPLHF; DNA: TGTGCCAGCAGCTTTAACAGGGGGCATAATTCACCCCTCCACTTT
size: .; V: TRBV4-1; J: TRBJ2-3; D: TRBD2; length: 17; CDR3: CASSRILAGAVSDTQYF; DNA: TGCGCCAGCAGCCGGATTCTAGCGGGAGCCGTTTCAGATACGCAGTATTTT
size: .; V: TRBV10-3; J: TRBJ2-1; D: TRBD2; length: 12; CDR3: CAHGRDRDEQFF; DNA: TGTGCCCACGGGAGGGATCGAGATGAGCAGTTCTTC
size: .; V: TRBV2; J: TRBJ1-2; D: TRBD1; length: 14; CDR3: CASRGQGIFYGYTF; DNA: TGTGCCAGCAGAGGACAGGGAATCTTCTATGGCTACACCTTC
size: .; V: TRBV7-6; J: TRBJ2-1; D: TRBD2; length: 20; CDR3: CASSLAPGLAGGLSYNEQFF; DNA: TGTGCCAGCAGCTTAGCCCCGGGACTAGCGGGAGGCCTATCCTACAATGAGCAGTTCTTC
size: .; V: TRBV13; J: TRBJ2-3; D: TRBD2; length: 15; CDR3: CASSSGLAGGNTQYF; DNA: TGTGCCAGCAGCTCCGGACTAGCGGGAGGGAATACGCAGTATTTT
size: .; V: TRBV2; J: TRBJ1-6; D: .; length: 14; CDR3: CASSGGRANSPLHF; DNA: TGTGCCAGCAGTGGAGGCAGGGCCAATTCACCCCTCCACTTT
size: .; V: TRBV12-3/TRBV12-4; J: TRBJ1-1; D: .; length: 12; CDR3: CASSFSRDMAFF; DNA: TGTGCCAGCAGTTTCTCCCGGGACATGGCTTTCTTT
size: .; V: TRBV6-1; J: TRBJ2-1; D: TRBD1; length: 15; CDR3: CASSEQQGNFDEQFF; DNA: TGTGCCAGCAGTGAACAACAGGGGAATTTCGATGAGCAGTTCTTC
size: .; V: TRBV5-1; J: TRBJ1-6; D: .; length: 15; CDR3: CASSSDGKGNSPLHF; DNA: TGCGCCAGCAGCTCCGACGGTAAGGGGAATTCACCCCTCCACTTT
size: .; V: TRBV5-5; J: TRBJ2-7; D: .; length: 15; CDR3: CASSLAEAIDYEQYF; DNA: TGTGCCAGCAGCTTGGCCGAGGCTATAGACTACGAGCAGTACTTC
size: .; V: TRBV11-2; J: TRBJ2-1; D: TRBD2; length: 14; CDR3: CASSPAGGYNEQFF; DNA: TGTGCCAGCAGCCCAGCGGGAGGGTACAATGAGCAGTTCTTC
size: .; V: TRBV28; J: TRBJ2-2; D: TRBD1; length: 13; CDR3: CASGQGLGGELFF; DNA: TGTGCCAGCGGACAGGGCTTGGGCGGGGAGCTGTTTTTT
size: .; V: TRBV3-1/TRBV3-2; J: TRBJ1-5; D: TRBD1; length: 13; CDR3: CASSPDRDQPQHF; DNA: TGTGCCAGCAGCCCCGACAGGGACCAGCCCCAGCATTTT
size: .; V: TRBV19; J: TRBJ2-5; D: .; length: 14; CDR3: CASSPSQGRKTQYF; DNA: TGTGCCAGTAGTCCATCGCAGGGGAGAAAGACCCAGTACTTC
size: .; V: TRBV7-3; J: TRBJ2-2; D: TRBD2; length: 18; CDR3: CASSSRVSSGRSTGELFF; DNA: TGTGCCAGCAGCTCTAGGGTGTCTAGCGGGAGGAGTACCGGGGAGCTGTTTTTT
size: .; V: TRBV6-2/TRBV6-3; J: TRBJ1-5; D: .; length: 17; CDR3: CASSYYASQGSNQPQHF; DNA: TGTGCCAGCAGTTACTACGCGAGCCAGGGGAGCAATCAGCCCCAGCATTTT
size: few; V: TRBV5-1; J: TRBJ2-7; D: TRBD2; length: 18; CDR3: CASSSAGATSGAPHEQYF; DNA: TGCGCCAGCAGCTCCGCGGGAGCGACTAGCGGGGCTCCCCACGAGCAGTACTTC
size: .; V: TRBV6-6; J: TRBJ1-5; D: TRBD1; length: 14; CDR3: CASATGQFNQPQHF; DNA: TGTGCCAGCGCTACGGGACAGTTCAATCAGCCCCAGCATTTT
size: .; V: TRBV7-8; J: TRBJ2-7; D: TRBD1; length: 15; CDR3: CASSGSTGGSYEQYF; DNA: TGTGCCAGCAGCGGGTCGACAGGGGGCTCCTACGAGCAGTACTTC
size: .; V: TRBV7-2; J: TRBJ2-7; D: TRBD1; length: 15; CDR3: CASSLVRGSSYEQYF; DNA: TGTGCCAGCAGCTTAGTCAGGGGGAGCTCCTACGAGCAGTACTTC
size: .; V: TRBV24-1; J: TRBJ1-1; D: TRBD1; length: 14; CDR3: CATSAGQGNTEAFF; DNA: TGTGCCACCAGCGCCGGACAGGGGAACACTGAAGCTTTCTTT
size: .; V: TRBV19; J: TRBJ1-2; D: TRBD1; length: 14; CDR3: CASRRTGGGYGYTF; DNA: TGTGCCAGTAGAAGGACAGGGGGCGGCTATGGCTACACCTTC
size: .; V: TRBV2; J: TRBJ2-2; D: .; length: 14; CDR3: CASSEGTSTGELFF; DNA: TGTGCCAGCAGTGAAGGGACTTCAACCGGGGAGCTGTTTTTT
size: .; V: TRBV4-3; J: TRBJ2-1; D: TRBD2; length: 15; CDR3: CASSQGGSSYNEQFF; DNA: TGCGCCAGCAGCCAAGGCGGGAGCTCCTACAATGAGCAGTTCTTC
size: .; V: TRBV5-5; J: TRBJ1-4; D: .; length: 16; CDR3: CASTIGRIATNEKLFF; DNA: TGTGCCAGCACTATCGGGAGAATTGCAACTAATGAAAAACTGTTTTTT
size: few; V: TRBV2; J: TRBJ1-2; D: .; length: 13; CDR3: CASSEAVNYGYTF; DNA: TGTGCCAGCAGTGAAGCCGTTAACTATGGCTACACCTTC
size: once; V: TRBV5-1; J: TRBJ2-7; D: TRBD1; length: 14; CDR3: CASSAPGQVYEQYF; DNA: TGCGCCAGCAGCGCTCCGGGACAGGTCTACGAGCAGTACTTC
size: .; V: TRBV7-2; J: TRBJ2-1; D: TRBD1; length: 14; CDR3: CASTGGRQGSEQFF; DNA: TGTGCCAGCACCGGAGGGCGACAGGGGAGTGAGCAGTTCTTC
size: .; V: TRBV5-6; J: TRBJ2-7; D: .; length: 15; CDR3: CASSTFSGNSYEQYF; DNA: TGTGCCAGCAGTACCTTCTCAGGGAACTCCTACGAGCAGTACTTC
size: .; V: TRBV24-1; J: TRBJ2-3; D: .; length: 13; CDR3: CATSDPLSATQYF; DNA: TGTGCCACCAGTGATCCTCTAAGCGCTACGCAGTATTTT